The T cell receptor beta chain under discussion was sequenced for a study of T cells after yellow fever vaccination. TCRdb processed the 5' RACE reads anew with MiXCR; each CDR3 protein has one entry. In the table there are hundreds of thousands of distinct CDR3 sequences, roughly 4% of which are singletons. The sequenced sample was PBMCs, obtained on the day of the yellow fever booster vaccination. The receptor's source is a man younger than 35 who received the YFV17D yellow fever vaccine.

The CDR3 loop reads CAISESLDSPGGRKLFF. The CDR3 coding sequence is TGTGCCATCAGTGAGTCCCTCGACAGCCCGGGCGGTAGAAAACTGTTTTTT. This rearrangement joins TRBV10-3 to TRBJ1-4, with TRBD1 as a possible D gene (5 bases). V was pared by 0 bases and J by 10 bases, with 21 bases between. CDR3 length equals 17 residues. The V gene's germline CDR1 is ENHRY and CDR2 SYGVKD.